This T cell receptor (beta chain) came from a study of shared clonotypes between healthy human individuals. Details on this clone: Other nucleotide sequences in the sample specify the same CDR3.

Germline CDR1 SGHRS, CDR2 YFSETQ. J lost 2 bases, V lost 1 base, and 2 bases had no gene match. The CDR3 loop spans 15 amino acids. Sequencing was performed with immunoSEQ multiplex PCR; in TCRdb, only in-frame clones are kept and a portion is missing. This sample carries around 980,000 clones, roughly 74% of them seen once, and the ten largest clones take roughly 0.55%. Source material: memory CD4+ T cells from PBMCs. The subset was: CD45RA-negative fraction. The chain couples TRBV5-1 to TRBJ2-1, with 8 nucleotides matching TRBD2. This clonotype was obtained from a man younger than 35 in good health. Some clones in this sample may be carry-over from other donors' samples. CDR3 in DNA: TGCGCCAGCAGCTTGACTAGCGGTACCTACAATGAGCAGTTCTTC. Residues: CASSLTSGTYNEQFF.